This T cell receptor beta chain emerged from a study of T cell responses to AZD1222 COVID-19 vaccine. Turning to the study itself: Analyses pooled second doses at about 4 or about 12 weeks.

General observations from the study: The sample set comprised mostly white British donors with more females, and clonal diversity was possibly underestimated. Spike was spanned by vaccine-associated CD4 TCRs, which were dominant at 160-218 and 743-854. Increased Spike-specific TCR breadth and depth were observed after two AZD1222 doses.

The table came from immunoSEQ multiplex PCR; TCRdb's copy has only in-frame clones and leaves some out. The data hold about 190,000 clones, with 75% to 90% observed a single time. Of note for this clone: Its matching antigen is unknown.

This CDR3 is built from 16 residues. The germline V gene encodes CDR1 SEHNR and CDR2 FQNEAQ (reference sequence). The germline V and J ends were trimmed by 1 base and 3 bases, with 13 bases remaining between them. The source was peripheral blood, collected on day 0 of AZD1222 vaccination. The chain uses TRBV7-9 and TRBJ1-5; a weak D match, TRBD1 (5 bases). The origin of this receptor is an adult in good health. The chain's CDR3 is CASSLEVGRNNQPQHF. The CDR3 DNA follows: TGTGCCAGCAGCTTAGAGGTGGGGCGCAACAATCAGCCCCAGCATTTT.